The subject of this entry is one T cell receptor beta chain. The sample is drawn from a study of blood T cell repertoires in COVID-19. TCRdb's copy holds only in-frame clones and misses some; the assay was immunoSEQ multiplex PCR. Here the sample spans over 100,000 clones, 86% being singletons. The CDR3 has 14 amino acids. Trimming took off 5 bases at V and 2 bases at J, with 14 bases between the two ends. The germline gives CDR1 SGHRS, CDR2 YFSETQ. The genes are TRBV5-1 and TRBJ2-7, with a tentative D call TRBD2 (6 bases). This clonotype was obtained from a man between 35 and 55 years old with acute or convalescent COVID-19. The sequenced material came from peripheral blood. CDR3 sequence: CASSSKRTTYEQYF. The CDR3 DNA reads as TGCGCCAGCAGTTCAAAGAGGACTACCTACGAGCAGTACTTC.